Presented here are 14 T cell receptor beta chains from one specimen sequenced in a study of blood T cell repertoires in COVID-19. This table comes from immunoSEQ multiplex PCR, and its TCRdb copy is limited to in-frame clones, with some not included. The sample lists some 170,000 clones, approximately 80% occurring once. The sample comprised peripheral blood. The receptor set was obtained from a woman aged 50 to 65 with active or convalescent COVID-19.

This clone was seen ten or more times. V usage is TRBV7-2 and J usage is TRBJ2-7, with 7 nucleotides matching TRBD1. The germline gives CDR1 SGHTA, CDR2 FQGNSA. Losses at the gene ends were 5 bases for V and 0 bases for J; bases not matched to a gene: 13. The CDR3 is 17 amino acids. CDR3 sequence reads: CASSLMRGTESSYEQYF. The CDR3 nucleotides are TGTGCCAGCAGCCTCATGAGGGGGACAGAGAGCTCCTACGAGCAGTACTTC.

The chain is built from TRBV14 and TRBJ2-3; 8 bases fit TRBD1. The CDR3 is 15 amino acids. Germline CDR1 reads SGHDN; CDR2 reads FVKESK. The ends lost 4 bases at V and 8 bases at J; junction bases unmatched: 11. The CDR3 DNA reads TGTGCCAGCAGCCCCCAGACAGGGGCAGGTGGTACGCAGTATTTT. Protein product: CASSPQTGAGGTQYF.

The J gene is TRBJ1-4, the V gene TRBV3-1 (or the pseudogene TRBV3-2); TRBD1 matches at 8 bases. The junction had 4 bases not matched to a gene; V was cut back by 3 bases and J by 10 bases. This CDR3 is 13 amino acids long. The V gene's germline CDR1 is LGHDT and CDR2 YNNKEL (reference sequence). The CDR3 coding sequence is TGTGCCAGCAGCCAGGGACAGGTACCAAAACTGTTTTTT. This gives the protein CASSQGQVPKLFF.

About this clone: The germline gene is not matched at one end of the junction; a read error may be the cause. The V call is TRBV6-5, the J call TRBJ1-6, with 9 bases matching TRBD1. The CDR3 is 15 residues long. The V gene's germline CDR1 is MNHEY and CDR2 SVGAGI. The CDR3 is CASSYTGTGYSPLHF. In DNA, the CDR3 is TGTGCCAGCAGTTATACCGGGACAGGGTATTCGCCCCTCCACTTT.

The chain links TRBV7-2 to TRBJ2-5, with a possible D match to TRBD2 (6 bases). From germline, CDR1 is SGHTA and CDR2 FQGNSA. CDR3 length: 15 residues. Trimming took off 2 bases at V and 6 bases at J, with 16 bases between the two ends. In nucleotides, the CDR3 is TGTGCCAGCAGCTTACCGGGAGCTTCTGCCAAGACCCAGTACTTC. Protein sequence: CASSLPGASAKTQYF. Full variable domain (rest looked up from reference TRBV7-2 and TRBJ2-5): GAGVSQSPSNKVTEKGKDVELRCDPISGHTALYWYRQSLGQGLEFLIYFQGNSAPDKSGLPSDRFSAERTGGSVSTLTIQRTQQEDSAVYLCASSLPGASAKTQYFGPGTRLLVL.

The chain has TRBV3-1 (or the pseudogene TRBV3-2) and TRBJ1-1; no reliable D call. Germline V gives CDR1 LGHDT, CDR2 YNNKEL (reference sequence). The CDR3 covers 15 residues. V was clipped by 0 bases and J by 1 base, with 9 bases between them. CDR3 in amino acids: CASSQDLAGNTEAFF. CDR3 nucleotides: TGTGCCAGCAGCCAAGATTTGGCAGGGAACACTGAAGCTTTCTTT.

The table lists this clone with a few counts. One base separates it from a far larger clone, so it is likely a read error. The chain couples TRBV4-1 to TRBJ1-4; 7 positions agree with TRBD1. V shed 10 bases and J 8 bases; nucleotides not matched to a gene: 10. The CDR3 length is 13 residues. From germline, CDR1 is MGHRA and CDR2 YSYEKL. CDR3 coding DNA: TGCGCCACCACACGACAGGGAGGCGAAAAACTGTTTTTT. Protein product: CATTRQGGEKLFF.

This sequence joins TRBV28 and TRBJ2-5, with D possibly being TRBD2 (6 bases). The V and J ends lost 4 bases and 0 bases respectively, with 9 bases between them. The CDR3 has 14 amino acids. Germline CDR1 is MDHEN and CDR2 is SYDVKM. This chain's CDR3 is CASSYGGYQETQYF. The CDR3 DNA reads as TGTGCCAGCAGTTATGGGGGGTACCAAGAGACCCAGTACTTC.

The rearrangement links TRBV7-3 to TRBJ2-1; 11 bases map to TRBD2. V shed 5 bases, J shed 5 bases, and the junction held 2 bases outside the gene matches. Germline V lookup: CDR1 SGHTA, CDR2 FQGTGA. This CDR3 is 14 amino acids long. CDR3 protein: CASSLGLADNEQFF. In nucleotides, the CDR3 is TGTGCCAGCAGCCTGGGACTAGCGGACAATGAGCAGTTCTTC.

The chain combines TRBV28 with TRBJ1-2; maybe TRBD1 (6 bases). Germline V gives CDR1 MDHEN, CDR2 SYDVKM. The CDR3 contains 13 residues. The germline V and J ends were trimmed by 7 bases and 7 bases, with 16 bases remaining between them. CDR3 sequence (DNA): TGTGCCAGCACTGCACCTACAGGGCCTGGCTACACCTTC. It translates to CASTAPTGPGYTF.

The V gene is TRBV12-3 or TRBV12-4, the J gene TRBJ1-2; no firm D call. V was trimmed by 7 bases and J by 3 bases, leaving 12 bases between them. This CDR3 is built from 13 residues. CDR3 in DNA: TGTGCCAGCATCCCCCCCGGAGACTATGGCTACACCTTC. It specifies CASIPPGDYGYTF.

V gene TRBV19 combines with J gene TRBJ1-6; 10 bases fit TRBD1. CDR1 is LNHDA and CDR2 is SQIVND in the germline V gene (reference sequence). The CDR3 is 16 residues long. The V segment lost 6 bases and the J segment 8 bases; nucleotides outside the gene matches: 10. The CDR3 nucleotides are TGTGCCAGTAGAACTGCGGGAGGGACAGGGGATTCACCCCTCCACTTT. It encodes CASRTAGGTGDSPLHF.

This clone occurred a few times. The gene calls are TRBV12-3 or TRBV12-4 and TRBJ1-1, with D maybe TRBD1 (5 bases). The germline V and J ends were trimmed by 6 bases and 8 bases, with 10 bases remaining between them. The CDR3 contains 11 residues. CDR3 nucleotide sequence: TGTGCCAGCAGGGCGGGGGGGGAAGCTTTCTTT. It encodes CASRAGGEAFF.

The chain links TRBV4-1 to TRBJ1-1; D is ambiguous. The CDR3 is 14 residues long. V lost 0 bases and J lost 10, with 15 bases in between. The germline gives CDR1 MGHRA, CDR2 YSYEKL. CDR3 nucleotide sequence: TGCGCCAGCAGCCAAGATCGTAGGCTGGAGGGAGCTTTCTTT. The encoded protein is CASSQDRRLEGAFF.